These 17 T cell receptor beta chains were all obtained from the same sample, sequenced in a study of CD8+ T cells in alopecia areata. RNA was isolated and reverse transcribed to cDNA, the sequencing template. Data came from immunoSEQ multiplex PCR; TCRdb stores just in-frame clones and leaves some out. Counted here are 160,000 or so clones, about three fifths occurring once; the ten biggest clones make up approximately 0.91%. Treatment specified: oral pan-JAK inhibitor, 5-10 mg twice daily. Sequences were derived from CD4+ T cells sorted from blood, sampled at week 4, from a patient treated with tofacitinib. Source of these receptors: a human donor with alopecia areata.

CDR3 sequence (DNA): TGTGCCAGCAGCACCGGGACAGGGGCGCATTCACCCCTCCACTTT. Translated: CASSTGTGAHSPLHF. The V and J genes are TRBV9 and TRBJ1-6, with 10 bases identical to TRBD1. The CDR3 runs to 15 residues. Germline assignment: CDR1 SGDLS and CDR2 YYNGEE. V shed 4 bases and J 8 bases; nucleotides not matched to a gene: 6.

This clone came up a few times. Different DNA sequences within this sample yield the same CDR3. The gene calls are TRBV7-2 and TRBJ2-3; D unresolved. V shed 1 base and J shed 0 bases, with 5 bases lying between them. Germline assignment: CDR1 SGHTA and CDR2 FQGNSA. CDR3 length: 14 residues. CDR3 nucleotides: TGTGCCAGCAGCTTAGACGGAAGCACAGATACGCAGTATTTT. Its translation: CASSLDGSTDTQYF.

The chain is built from TRBV7-8 and TRBJ1-5; 9 nucleotides align to TRBD1. There are 16 residues in the CDR3. Germline CDR1 reads SGHVS; CDR2 reads FQNEAQ. Trimming at V came to 6 bases and at J to 4 bases, leaving 10 bases not matched to a gene. The CDR3 protein is CASSYFGQGTNQPQHF. The CDR3 DNA sequence: TGTGCCAGCAGTTATTTTGGACAGGGGACGAATCAGCCCCAGCATTTT.

The sample holds a few counts of this clone. This chain connects TRBV29-1 to TRBJ2-1, with 7 bases identical to TRBD2. V was clipped by 4 bases and J by 9 bases; unmatched bases: 6. Germline V CDR1 and CDR2: SQVTM, ANQGSEA. This CDR3 has 12 residues. DNA for the CDR3: TGCAGCGTTGTCGTCCCTAGCGGTGAGCAGTTCTTC. Translating gives CSVVVPSGEQFF.

This clone was seen a few times. This chain connects TRBV7-3 to TRBJ1-4; D remains ambiguous. CDR3 size: 14 residues. Trimming removed 5 bases at V and 8 bases at J, with 15 bases between. CDR1 is SGHTA, CDR2 FQGTGA, per germline. The CDR3 DNA reads as TGTGCCAGCAGCCCCCAGGCTCGGACGGAAAAACTGTTTTTT. Residues: CASSPQARTEKLFF.

This chain uses TRBV5-1 with TRBJ2-3, with D uncertain. The V and J ends lost 1 base and 3 bases respectively, with 12 bases between them. The CDR3 totals 15 residues. CDR1 is SGHRS and CDR2 is YFSETQ in the germline V gene. CDR3 nucleotide sequence: TGCGCCAGCAGCTTGTTAGACCCCAAGACAGATACGCAGTATTTT. It codes for CASSLLDPKTDTQYF.

The chain links TRBV7-2 to TRBJ1-6; no firm D call. Germline V gene lookup returns CDR1 SGHTA and CDR2 FQGNSA. V was clipped by 5 bases and J by 11 bases, with 13 bases between them. The CDR3 is 13 residues long. CDR3 residues: CASSPLDKTPLHF. DNA of the CDR3: TGTGCCAGCAGCCCCCTCGACAAAACACCCCTCCACTTT.

The rearrangement links TRBV15 to TRBJ2-1; 7 bases line up with TRBD2. Trimming took 4 bases from V and 7 from J; bases not matched to a gene: 10. Per germline, CDR1 LNHNV and CDR2 YYDKDF (reference sequence). The CDR3 is 15 residues long. CDR3: CATSKEVAGLNEQFF. The CDR3 DNA reads as TGTGCCACCAGCAAGGAGGTAGCGGGTTTGAATGAGCAGTTCTTC. Drawing the rest from reference TRBV15 and TRBJ2-1, the complete variable domain is DAMVIQNPRYQVTQFGKPVTLSCSQTLNHNVMYWYQQKSSQAPKLLFHYYDKDFNNEADTPDNFQSRRPNTSFCFLDIRSPGLGDTAMYLCATSKEVAGLNEQFFGPGTRLTVL.

This sequence joins TRBV9 and TRBJ1-3; D is undetermined. Trimming removed 0 bases from V and 0 bases from J, with 7 bases in between. There are 15 residues in the CDR3. CDR1 and CDR2 (germline): SGDLS, YYNGEE. CDR3: CASSVDPFSGNTIYF. CDR3 sequence (DNA): TGTGCCAGCAGCGTAGACCCATTCTCTGGAAACACCATATATTTT.

The chain is built from TRBV29-1 and TRBJ2-5; 9 positions match TRBD1. Germline CDR1 reads SQVTM; CDR2 reads ANQGSEA. The CDR3 contains 12 residues. Trimming removed 7 bases from V and 5 bases from J; junction bases left unmatched: 5. CDR3 sequence reads: CSAGQGLETQYF. The CDR3 DNA sequence: TGCAGCGCCGGACAGGGGTTGGAGACCCAGTACTTC.

The chain carries TRBV30 and TRBJ2-6; D is unclear. Germline CDR1 and CDR2: GTSNPN and SVGIG (reference sequence). Trimming pared 5 bases from V and 4 bases from J, leaving 9 bases between. The CDR3 totals 13 residues. The CDR3 bases are TGTGCCTGGTCGTGGTCGGGGGCCAACGTCCTGACTTTC. It is translated as CAWSWSGANVLTF.

The chain carries TRBV30 and TRBJ1-6; D unresolved. V lost 3 bases and J lost 6, with 3 bases in between. CDR3 length: 11 amino acids. Germline values: CDR1 GTSNPN, CDR2 SVGIG (reference sequence). Here the CDR3 reads CAWRSNSPLHF. CDR3 DNA: TGTGCCTGGAGAAGTAATTCACCCCTCCACTTT.

The CDR3 nucleotides read TGTGCCAGCAGTTCAAGCCGGACAGGGGTGTACGAGCAGTACTTC. Encoded protein: CASSSSRTGVYEQYF. The chain joins TRBV7-8 to TRBJ2-7; TRBD1 aligns across 9 bases. In germline, CDR1 is SGHVS, CDR2 FQNEAQ. Trimming took 6 bases from V and 4 from J; bases not matched to a gene: 10. The CDR3 totals 15 residues.

The rearrangement uses TRBV25-1 and TRBJ1-1; D may be TRBD1 (5 bases). Germline lookup yields CDR1 MGHDK and CDR2 SYGVNS. Deletions cut 8 bases from V and 6 bases from J, with 22 bases between. This CDR3 region has 15 residues. The CDR3 reads CASRSAKQVGAEAFF. CDR3 bases: TGTGCCAGCCGCTCTGCTAAACAGGTTGGGGCTGAAGCTTTCTTT. The entire variable domain, with the rest obtained from reference TRBV25-1 and TRBJ1-1, is as follows: EADIYQTPRYLVIGTGKKITLECSQTMGHDKMYWYQQDPGMELHLIHYSYGVNSTEKGDLSSESTVSRIRTEHFPLTLESARPSHTSQYLCASRSAKQVGAEAFFGQGTRLTVV.

The gene calls are TRBV29-1 and TRBJ1-3; D gene ambiguous. The CDR3 covers 13 residues. Germline assignment: CDR1 SQVTM and CDR2 ANQGSEA. V shed 5 bases and J shed 0 bases, with 8 bases lying between them. CDR3 sequence (DNA): TGCAGCGTTTCTCCTTTCTCTGGAAACACCATATATTTT. This encodes CSVSPFSGNTIYF. The entire variable domain, with the rest obtained from reference TRBV29-1 and TRBJ1-3, is as follows: SAVISQKPSRDICQRGTSLTIQCQVDSQVTMMFWYRQQPGQSLTLIATANQGSEATYESGFVIDKFPISRPNLTFSTLTVSNMSPEDSSIYLCSVSPFSGNTIYFGEGSWLTVV.

The chain has TRBV15 and TRBJ2-5; D unclear. Trimming shortened V by 1 base and J by 3 bases, and 6 bases separated the two germline ends. The CDR3 length is 13 residues. Germline V gives CDR1 LNHNV, CDR2 YYDKDF (reference sequence). The CDR3 sequence: CATSRVRKETQYF. The DNA of the CDR3 is TGTGCCACCAGCAGAGTCCGGAAAGAGACCCAGTACTTC.

The rearrangement joins TRBV4-2 to TRBJ2-4; weak D call: TRBD2 (6 bases). Germline V gene lookup returns CDR1 LGHNA and CDR2 YNFKEQ. The ends were cut back, 5 bases at V and 3 bases at J, with 14 bases in the middle. This CDR3 comprises 15 residues. The CDR3 loop is CASSEAWTNKNIQYF. CDR3 in DNA: TGTGCCAGCAGCGAAGCCTGGACTAACAAAAACATTCAGTACTTC.